Reported below is one T cell receptor (beta chain). Antigen specificity is unknown. CDR3 length equals 14 residues. The V gene end was trimmed by 5 bases and the J gene end by 11 bases; junction bases not matched to a gene: 7. Germline CDR1 is LNHDA and CDR2 is SQIVND (reference sequence). Profiling relied on immunoSEQ multiplex PCR, and the TCRdb table lists in-frame clones only, not all of them. The data show 70,000 to 100,000 clones, under 90% seen once. The sample comes from a study of OX40 agonist ivuxolimab in advanced cancers. Study overall: Hepatocellular carcinoma, melanoma, renal cell or head and neck cancer affected the dose-escalation patients. The dose-escalation cohort was over 65% male, with a mean age of 60 years, ranging about 20 to 85. The study, taken as a whole, reports: Both blood CD4+ and CD8+ T cells showed clonal growth by week 6 at 0.1 to 3.0 mg/kg.

Patients were ineligible given autoimmune disease history or systemic immunosuppression. The clonotype comes from an adult with an advanced solid tumor such as melanoma, head and neck, liver or kidney cancer. The rearrangement links TRBV19 to TRBJ1-4; 11 bases agree with TRBD1. The material sequenced was CD4+ or CD8+ T cells sorted from blood, taken in a trial of the OX40 agonist ivuxolimab. CDR3 residues: CASSPDRGLSKLFF. The CDR3 bases are TGTGCCAGTAGTCCGGACAGGGGGCTTAGCAAACTGTTTTTT.